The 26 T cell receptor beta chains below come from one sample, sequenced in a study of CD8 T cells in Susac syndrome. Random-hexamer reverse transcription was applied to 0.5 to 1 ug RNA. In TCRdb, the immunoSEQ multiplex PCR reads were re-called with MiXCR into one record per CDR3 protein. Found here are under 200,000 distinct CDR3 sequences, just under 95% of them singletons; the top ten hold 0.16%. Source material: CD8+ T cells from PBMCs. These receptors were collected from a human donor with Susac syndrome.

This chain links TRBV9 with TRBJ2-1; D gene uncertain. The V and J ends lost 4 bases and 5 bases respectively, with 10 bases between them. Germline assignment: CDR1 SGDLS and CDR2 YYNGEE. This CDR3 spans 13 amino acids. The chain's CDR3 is CASSPPPHNEQFF. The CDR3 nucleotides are TGTGCCAGCAGCCCCCCCCCACACAATGAGCAGTTCTTC. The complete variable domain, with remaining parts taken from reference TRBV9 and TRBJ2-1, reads DSGVTQTPKHLITATGQRVTLRCSPRSGDLSVYWYQQSLDQGLQFLIQYYNGEERAKGNILERFSAQQFPDLHSELNLSSLELGDSALYFCASSPPPHNEQFFGPGTRLTVL.

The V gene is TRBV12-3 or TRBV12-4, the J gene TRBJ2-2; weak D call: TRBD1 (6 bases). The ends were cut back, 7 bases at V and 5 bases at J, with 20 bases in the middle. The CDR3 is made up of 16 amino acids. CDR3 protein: CASTALGAGRTGELFF. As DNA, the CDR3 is TGTGCCAGCACCGCTTTGGGGGCAGGAAGAACCGGGGAGCTGTTTTTT.

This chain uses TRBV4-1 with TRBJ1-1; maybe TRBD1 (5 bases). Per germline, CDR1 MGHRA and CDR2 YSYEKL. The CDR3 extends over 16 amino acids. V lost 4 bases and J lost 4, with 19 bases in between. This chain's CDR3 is CASSRRRGADTTEAFF. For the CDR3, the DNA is TGCGCCAGCAGCCGGAGGCGAGGGGCGGACACCACTGAAGCTTTCTTT.

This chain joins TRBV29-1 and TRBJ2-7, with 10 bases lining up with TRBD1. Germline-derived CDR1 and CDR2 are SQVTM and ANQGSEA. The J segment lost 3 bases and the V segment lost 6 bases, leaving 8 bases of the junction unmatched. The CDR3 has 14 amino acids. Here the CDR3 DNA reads TGCAGCGTCGCCGGGACAGGGGCATTCTACGAGCAGTACTTC. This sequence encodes CSVAGTGAFYEQYF.

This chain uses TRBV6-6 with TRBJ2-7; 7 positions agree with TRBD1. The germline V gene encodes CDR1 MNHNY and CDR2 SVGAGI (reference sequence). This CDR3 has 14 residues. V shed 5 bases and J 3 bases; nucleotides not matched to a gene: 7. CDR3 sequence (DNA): TGTGCCAGCAGTCGGGACAGTAACTACTACGAGCAGTACTTC. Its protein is CASSRDSNYYEQYF.

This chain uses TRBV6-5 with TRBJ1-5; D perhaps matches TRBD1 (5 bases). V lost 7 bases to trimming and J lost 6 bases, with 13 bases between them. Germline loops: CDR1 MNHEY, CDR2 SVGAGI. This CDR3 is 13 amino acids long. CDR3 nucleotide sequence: TGTGCCAGCACTCTAAGCCAGGGTCAGCCCCAGCATTTT. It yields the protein CASTLSQGQPQHF.

The CDR3 loop reads CASSLRGGYTEAFF. The CDR3 nucleotides read TGTGCCAGCAGCCTCAGGGGGGGTTACACTGAAGCTTTCTTT. The chain uses TRBV3-1 and TRBJ1-1; 7 positions match TRBD1. Germline CDR1 is LGHDT and CDR2 is YNNKEL (reference sequence). The CDR3 length is 14 residues. Trimming took 4 bases from V and 3 from J; bases not matched to a gene: 5.

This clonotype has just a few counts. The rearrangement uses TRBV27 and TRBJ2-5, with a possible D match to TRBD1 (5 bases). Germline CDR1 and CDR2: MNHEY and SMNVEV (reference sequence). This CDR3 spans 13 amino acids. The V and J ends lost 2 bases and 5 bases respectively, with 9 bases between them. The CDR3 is CASSLTGEETQYF. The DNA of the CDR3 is TGTGCCAGCAGTTTAACAGGCGAGGAGACCCAGTACTTC.

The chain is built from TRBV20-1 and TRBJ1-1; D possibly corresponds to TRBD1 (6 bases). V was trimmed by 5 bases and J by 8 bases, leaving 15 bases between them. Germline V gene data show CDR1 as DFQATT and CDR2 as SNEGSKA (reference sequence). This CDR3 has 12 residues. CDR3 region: CSALTGLLEAFF. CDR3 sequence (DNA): TGCAGTGCTCTAACAGGGTTGTTGGAAGCTTTCTTT.

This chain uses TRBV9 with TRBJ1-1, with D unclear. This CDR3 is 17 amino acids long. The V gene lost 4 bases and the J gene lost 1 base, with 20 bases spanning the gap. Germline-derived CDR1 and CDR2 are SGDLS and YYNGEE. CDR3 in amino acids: CASSHTVEIRSNTEAFF. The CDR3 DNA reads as TGTGCCAGCAGCCACACCGTTGAGATTAGATCGAACACTGAAGCTTTCTTT.

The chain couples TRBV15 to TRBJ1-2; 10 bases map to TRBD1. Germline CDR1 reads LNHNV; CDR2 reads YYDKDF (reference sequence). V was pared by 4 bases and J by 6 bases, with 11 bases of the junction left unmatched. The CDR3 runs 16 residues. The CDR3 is CATSTELDRGPDGYTF. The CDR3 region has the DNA TGTGCCACCAGCACTGAACTCGACAGGGGGCCGGATGGCTACACCTTC.

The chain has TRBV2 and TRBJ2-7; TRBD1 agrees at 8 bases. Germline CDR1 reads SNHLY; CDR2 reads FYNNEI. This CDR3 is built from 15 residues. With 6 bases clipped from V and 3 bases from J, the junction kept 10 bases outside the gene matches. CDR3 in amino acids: CASRPGQGEGYEQYF. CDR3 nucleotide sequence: TGTGCCAGCAGACCAGGACAGGGTGAGGGCTACGAGCAGTACTTC. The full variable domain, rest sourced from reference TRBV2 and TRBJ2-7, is EPEVTQTPSHQVTQMGQEVILRCVPISNHLYFYWYRQILGQKVEFLVSFYNNEISEKSEIFDDQFSVERPDGSNFTLKIRSTKLEDSAMYFCASRPGQGEGYEQYFGPGTRLTVT.

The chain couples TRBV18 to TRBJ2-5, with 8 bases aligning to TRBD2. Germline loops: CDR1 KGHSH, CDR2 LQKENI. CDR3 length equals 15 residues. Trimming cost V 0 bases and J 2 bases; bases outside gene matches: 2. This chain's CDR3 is CASSPPGLDQETQYF. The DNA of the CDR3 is TGTGCCAGCTCACCACCGGGACTAGATCAAGAGACCCAGTACTTC.

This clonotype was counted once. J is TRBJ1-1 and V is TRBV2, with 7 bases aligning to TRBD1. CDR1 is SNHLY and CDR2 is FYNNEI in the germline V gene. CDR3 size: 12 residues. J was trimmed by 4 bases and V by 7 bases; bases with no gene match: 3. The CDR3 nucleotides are TGTGCCAGCATTACAGGGGCCACTGAAGCTTTCTTT. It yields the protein CASITGATEAFF.

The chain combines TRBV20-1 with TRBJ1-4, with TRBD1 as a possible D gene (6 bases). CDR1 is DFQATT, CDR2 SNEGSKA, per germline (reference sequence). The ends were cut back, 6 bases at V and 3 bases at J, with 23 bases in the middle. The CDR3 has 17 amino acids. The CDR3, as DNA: TGCAGTGCGTGGGACATCGTAGGAGAGGGTTCTAATGAAAAACTGTTTTTT. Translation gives CSAWDIVGEGSNEKLFF.

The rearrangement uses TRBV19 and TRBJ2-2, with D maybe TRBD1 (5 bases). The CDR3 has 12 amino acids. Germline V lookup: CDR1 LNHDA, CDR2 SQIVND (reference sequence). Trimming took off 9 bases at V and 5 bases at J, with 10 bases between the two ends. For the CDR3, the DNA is TGTGCCAGCCCATCAGGGACCGGGGAGCTGTTTTTT. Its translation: CASPSGTGELFF. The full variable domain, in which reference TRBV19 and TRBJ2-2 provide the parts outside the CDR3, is DGGITQSPKYLFRKEGQNVTLSCEQNLNHDAMYWYRQDPGQGLRLIYYSQIVNDFQKGDIAEGYSVSREKKESFPLTVTSAQKNPTAFYLCASPSGTGELFFGEGSRLTVL.

The CDR3 loop reads CSAGGYNEQFF. CDR3 DNA: TGCAGCGCCGGAGGGTACAATGAGCAGTTCTTC. The gene calls are TRBV20-1 and TRBJ2-1; D is perhaps TRBD2 (6 bases). The CDR3 extends over 11 amino acids. Germline values: CDR1 DFQATT, CDR2 SNEGSKA (reference sequence).

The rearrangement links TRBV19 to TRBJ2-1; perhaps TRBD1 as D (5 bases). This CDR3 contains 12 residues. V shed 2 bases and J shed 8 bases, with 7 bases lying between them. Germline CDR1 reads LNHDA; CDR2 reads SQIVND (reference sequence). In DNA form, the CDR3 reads TGTGCCAGTAGTATAAGGGGATATGAGCAGTTCTTC. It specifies CASSIRGYEQFF.

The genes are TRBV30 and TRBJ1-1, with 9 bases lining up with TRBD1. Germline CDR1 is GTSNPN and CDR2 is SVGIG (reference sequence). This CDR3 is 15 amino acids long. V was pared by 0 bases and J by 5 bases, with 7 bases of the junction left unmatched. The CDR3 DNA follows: TGTGCCTGGAGTGTTTCAGGACAGGGGCTGACTGAAGCTTTCTTT. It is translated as CAWSVSGQGLTEAFF.

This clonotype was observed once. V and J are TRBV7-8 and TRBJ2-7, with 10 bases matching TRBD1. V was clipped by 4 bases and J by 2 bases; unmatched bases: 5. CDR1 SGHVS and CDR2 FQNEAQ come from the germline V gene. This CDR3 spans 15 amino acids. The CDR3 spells CASSWAGQGAYEQYF. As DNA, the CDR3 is TGTGCCAGCAGCTGGGCTGGACAGGGGGCCTACGAGCAGTACTTC.

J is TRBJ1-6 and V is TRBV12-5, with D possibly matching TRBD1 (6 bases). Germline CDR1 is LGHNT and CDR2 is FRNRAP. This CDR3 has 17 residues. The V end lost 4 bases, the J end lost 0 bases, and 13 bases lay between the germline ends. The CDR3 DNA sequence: TGTGCTAGTGGTTATCGACAGGTTAGCTCCTATAATTCACCCCTCCACTTT. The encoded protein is CASGYRQVSSYNSPLHF.

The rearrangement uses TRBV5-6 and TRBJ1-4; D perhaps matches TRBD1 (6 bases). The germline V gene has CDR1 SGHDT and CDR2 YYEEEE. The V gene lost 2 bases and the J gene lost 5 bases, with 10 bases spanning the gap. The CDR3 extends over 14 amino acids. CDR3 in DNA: TGTGCCAGCAGCTTTTTGCAGGGGAATGAAAAACTGTTTTTT. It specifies CASSFLQGNEKLFF.

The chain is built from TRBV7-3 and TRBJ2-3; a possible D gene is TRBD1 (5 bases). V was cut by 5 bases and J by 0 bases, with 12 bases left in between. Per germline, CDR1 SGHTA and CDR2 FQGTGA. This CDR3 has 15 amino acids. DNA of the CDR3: TGTGCCAGCAGCCCGGACACATTTAGCACAGATACGCAGTATTTT. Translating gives CASSPDTFSTDTQYF.

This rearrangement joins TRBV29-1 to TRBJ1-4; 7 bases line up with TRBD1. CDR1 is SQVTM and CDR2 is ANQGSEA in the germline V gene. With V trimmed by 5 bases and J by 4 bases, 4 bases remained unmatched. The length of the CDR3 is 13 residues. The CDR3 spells CSVLGQFNEKLFF. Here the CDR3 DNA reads TGCAGCGTTCTGGGACAGTTTAATGAAAAACTGTTTTTT.

The CDR3, as DNA: TGCAGTGCTACCTGGACAGGGGGGAGCTCCTACGAGCAGTACTTC. This translates into CSATWTGGSSYEQYF. V gene TRBV20-1 combines with J gene TRBJ2-7, with 10 bases fitting TRBD1. Germline CDR1 DFQATT, CDR2 SNEGSKA (reference sequence). V was clipped by 4 bases and J by 0 bases; unmatched bases: 6. The CDR3 sequence is 15 residues long.

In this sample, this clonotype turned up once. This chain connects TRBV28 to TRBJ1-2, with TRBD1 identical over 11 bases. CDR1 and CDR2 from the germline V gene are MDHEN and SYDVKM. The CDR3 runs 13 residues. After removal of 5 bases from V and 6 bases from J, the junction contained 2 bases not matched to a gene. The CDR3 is CASSTDRGHGYTF. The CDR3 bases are TGTGCCAGCAGTACGGACAGGGGGCATGGCTACACCTTC.